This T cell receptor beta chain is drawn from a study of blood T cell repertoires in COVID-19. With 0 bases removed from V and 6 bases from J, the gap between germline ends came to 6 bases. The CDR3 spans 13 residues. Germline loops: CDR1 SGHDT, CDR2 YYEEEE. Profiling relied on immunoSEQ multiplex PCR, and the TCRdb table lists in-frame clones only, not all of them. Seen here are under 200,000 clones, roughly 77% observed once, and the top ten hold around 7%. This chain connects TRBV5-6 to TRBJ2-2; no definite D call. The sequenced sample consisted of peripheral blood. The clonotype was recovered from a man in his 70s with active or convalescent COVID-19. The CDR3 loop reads CASSLVNSGELFF. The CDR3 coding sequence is TGTGCCAGCAGCTTGGTAAATTCCGGGGAGCTGTTTTTT.